The clone carrying this TCR beta chain appeared a few times. The data are from a study of T cell responses to AZD1222 COVID-19 vaccine. The CDR3 is made up of 15 amino acids. Trimming pared 5 bases from V and 1 base from J, leaving 12 bases between. Per germline, CDR1 SGHNT and CDR2 YYREEE (reference sequence). Assay: immunoSEQ multiplex PCR; the TCRdb copy retains only in-frame clones and omits some. The sample consists of around 110,000 clones, roughly 88% of them appearing once. This sequence joins TRBV5-4 and TRBJ2-2; weak D call: TRBD1 (5 bases). Sequenced here: peripheral blood, sampled on day 0 of MenACWY control vaccination. This receptor was taken from an adult in good health. The CDR3 bases are TGTGCCAGCAGGCCAGGACATTTGAACACCGGGGAGCTGTTTTTT. This translates into CASRPGHLNTGELFF.